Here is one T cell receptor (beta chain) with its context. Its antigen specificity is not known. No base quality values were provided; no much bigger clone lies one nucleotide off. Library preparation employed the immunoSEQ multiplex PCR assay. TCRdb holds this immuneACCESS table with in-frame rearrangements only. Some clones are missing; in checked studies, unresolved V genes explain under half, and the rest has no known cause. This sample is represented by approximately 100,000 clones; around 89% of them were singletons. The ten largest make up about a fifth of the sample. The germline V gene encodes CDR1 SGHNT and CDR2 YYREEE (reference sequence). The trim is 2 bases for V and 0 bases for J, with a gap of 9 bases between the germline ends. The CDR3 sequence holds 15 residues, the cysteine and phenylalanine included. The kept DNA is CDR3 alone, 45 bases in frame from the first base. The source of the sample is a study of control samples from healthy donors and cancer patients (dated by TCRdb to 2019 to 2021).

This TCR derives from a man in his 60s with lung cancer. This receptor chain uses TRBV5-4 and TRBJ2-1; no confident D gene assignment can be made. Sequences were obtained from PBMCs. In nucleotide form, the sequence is TGTGCCAGCAGCTTAGACAAGAGCTCCTACAATGAGCAGTTCTTC. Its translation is CASSLDKSSYNEQFF.